These T cell receptor beta chains were read from a single sample in a study of T cells in Graves' hyperthyroidism and ophthalmopathy. TCRdb ran MiXCR on the multiplex PCR reads and lists one entry per CDR3 protein. Altogether around 700,000 distinct CDR3 sequences are present, approximately 19% being singletons, with the ten largest covering 16%. The sample comprised blood. The receptors were gathered from a woman aged 45-59 years with Graves' hyperthyroidism that later progressed to Graves' ophthalmopathy. Each CDR3 is given with its conserved first and last residue. D genes are given only for firm matches. Size values are once, few and many counts, or a class for expanded clones, and some rows have none.

V: TRBV20-1; J: TRBJ2-3; size: -; D: -; DNA: TGCAGTACCCCCCCGAAGGGGGGGACAGATACGCAGTATTTT; CDR3: CSTPPKGGTDTQYF
V: TRBV7-2; J: TRBJ2-7; size: many; D: TRBD1; DNA: TGTGCCAGCAGCTTGACACAGGGGGACTACGAGCAGTACTTC; CDR3: CASSLTQGDYEQYF
V: TRBV9; J: TRBJ2-7; size: -; D: -; DNA: TGTGCCAGCAGCGTCTCAGGGACCTACGAGCAGTACTTC; CDR3: CASSVSGTYEQYF
V: TRBV20-1; J: TRBJ2-3; size: few; D: TRBD2; DNA: TGCAGTGCCAAACTAGCGGGGGCCCGAAGACAGTATTTT; CDR3: CSAKLAGARRQYF
V: TRBV9; J: TRBJ2-5; size: -; D: -; DNA: TGTGCCAGCAGCGTAGTAGGGTCCCAAGAGACCCAGTACTTC; CDR3: CASSVVGSQETQYF
V: TRBV5-1; J: TRBJ2-2; size: once; D: TRBD2; DNA: TGCGCCAGCAGCCCCTCGGGACTAGCGGGGCCGGGGAACACCGGGGAGCTGTTTTTT; CDR3: CASSPSGLAGPGNTGELFF
V: TRBV5-1; J: TRBJ2-7; size: -; D: -; DNA: TGCGCCAGCAGCTTGGCCCCGGACAGCTCCTACGAGCAGTACTTC; CDR3: CASSLAPDSSYEQYF
V: TRBV2; J: TRBJ1-4; size: many; D: TRBD1; DNA: TGTGCCAGCAGTGGTGGACAGGCGGCTGGGGAAAAACTGTTTTTT; CDR3: CASSGGQAAGEKLFF
V: TRBV20-1; J: TRBJ1-2; size: many; D: TRBD1; DNA: TGCAGTGCTAGACCCCCCCAGGGGGCATTGTCGACTAACTATGGCTACACCTTC; CDR3: CSARPPQGALSTNYGYTF
V: TRBV5-8; J: TRBJ1-4; size: -; D: TRBD1; DNA: TGTGCCAGCAGTCTTCGTGGACAGGGGGAGGAAAAACTGTTTTTT; CDR3: CASSLRGQGEEKLFF
V: TRBV30; J: TRBJ1-5; size: -; D: TRBD1; DNA: TGTGCCTGGAGTGTCGGGACAGGGTTGGTCAATCAGCCCCAGCATTTT; CDR3: CAWSVGTGLVNQPQHF
V: TRBV19; J: TRBJ2-7; size: -; D: -; DNA: TGTGCCAGTAGTATATCTCCGGGATCCTACGAGCAGTACTTC; CDR3: CASSISPGSYEQYF
V: TRBV30; J: TRBJ2-5; size: few; D: TRBD2; DNA: TGTGCCTGGACCGGACACAGCGGGGTTAAAGAGACCCAGTACTTC; CDR3: CAWTGHSGVKETQYF
V: TRBV27; J: TRBJ2-3; size: -; D: -; DNA: TGTGCCAGCCAACGGGGAGATACGCAGTATTTT; CDR3: CASQRGDTQYF
V: TRBV20-1; J: TRBJ2-7; size: -; D: -; DNA: TGCAGTGCGCTGAGGACTGTCCTCGGTCGCGAGCAGTACTTC; CDR3: CSALRTVLGREQYF
V: TRBV5-1; J: TRBJ1-6; size: many; D: -; DNA: TGCGCCAGCAGATCCGGGACACCATCCTGGGGAGGATCACCCCTCCACTTT; CDR3: CASRSGTPSWGGSPLHF
V: TRBV7-8; J: TRBJ2-1; size: few; D: -; DNA: TGTGCCAGCACCAACATGGGTTGGGGGAATGAGCAGTTCTTC; CDR3: CASTNMGWGNEQFF
V: TRBV20-1; J: TRBJ2-1; size: -; D: -; DNA: TGCAGTGCTAGGGTGGAAGTCTACAATGAGCAGTTCTTC; CDR3: CSARVEVYNEQFF
V: TRBV7-9; J: TRBJ1-3; size: -; D: -; DNA: TGTGCCAGCAGCTTAAAGGAAACCGGTGGAAACACCATATATTTT; CDR3: CASSLKETGGNTIYF